These 24 T cell receptor beta chains were sequenced from one sample in a study of T cells expressing NK-cell markers (dated by TCRdb to the early 2020s). Library construction relied on 5' RACE. The instrument was an Illumina HiSeq 2000. After the reads were reprocessed by TCRdb, one entry was made per CDR3 protein sequence, with no DNA. The sample's records list some 500,000 distinct CDR3 sequences. The leading ten clones occupy almost 1.5% of the sample. The sequencing input was blood T cells: a sorted CD56 or NKG2C T cell subset, CD4+ or CD8+ T cells, or bulk PBMC T cells (not recorded which). These receptors were collected from a woman between 45 and 60 years old in good health. Donor details come from another sample of the same person, matched by shared clones.

This CDR3 reads CSPGVGGSGEAFF. The V call is TRBV29-1, the J call TRBJ1-1; the TRBD1 assignment by TCRdb is unverifiable without DNA. In germline, CDR1 is SQVTM, CDR2 ANQGSEA. CDR3 length: 13 amino acids.

The chain joins TRBV5-5 to TRBJ2-1; the TCRdb call, TRBD2, lacks DNA for checking. Germline loops: CDR1 SGHKS, CDR2 YYEKEE (reference sequence). There are 15 residues in the CDR3. CDR3 sequence: CASSLFSGSPNEQFF. The whole variable domain, remainder taken from reference TRBV5-5 and TRBJ2-1, is DAGVTQSPTHLIKTRGQQVTLRCSPISGHKSVSWYQQVLGQGPQFIFQYYEKEERGRGNFPDRFSARQFPNYSSELNVNALLLGDSALYLCASSLFSGSPNEQFFGPGTRLTVL.

J is TRBJ2-7 and V is TRBV20-1; TCRdb's assignment of TRBD1 cannot be checked, as there is no DNA. The CDR3 contains 13 residues. Germline CDR1 reads DFQATT; CDR2 reads SNEGSKA (reference sequence). This CDR3 reads CSALRTGQNEQYF.

The rearrangement links TRBV7-7 to TRBJ2-5; TCRdb returns TRBD1, unconfirmable since there is no DNA. This CDR3 has 14 amino acids. Germline CDR1 SSHAT, CDR2 FNYEAQ (reference sequence). The CDR3 sequence is CASSPRPQGETQYF.

This chain joins TRBV24-1 and TRBJ2-6; no DNA is available, so the TRBD2 call from TCRdb remains unchecked. Looked up from germline, CDR1 is KGHDR and CDR2 is SFDVKD. This CDR3 spans 15 amino acids. CDR3 residues: CATSGTGPGANVLTF.

The chain links TRBV9 to TRBJ2-5; TCRdb calls TRBD2, which cannot be checked without DNA. The CDR3 extends over 12 amino acids. CDR1 is SGDLS, CDR2 YYNGEE, per germline. The CDR3 here is CASSGRKETQYF.

This chain connects TRBV20-1 to TRBJ1-3. Germline V lookup: CDR1 DFQATT, CDR2 SNEGSKA (reference sequence). The CDR3 is made up of 12 amino acids. The chain's CDR3 is CSARGAGNTIYF.

V gene TRBV14 combines with J gene TRBJ2-2; the D call from TCRdb, TRBD2, cannot be confirmed without DNA. Germline loops: CDR1 SGHDN, CDR2 FVKESK. This CDR3 has 15 amino acids. The CDR3 reads CASSQDSRAAGELFF.

This chain uses TRBV7-6 with TRBJ1-1. The CDR3 consists of 17 residues. Germline assignment: CDR1 SGHVS and CDR2 FNYEAQ. The CDR3 spells CASSSFWKTQMNTEAFF.

The genes are TRBV7-8 and TRBJ1-2; TCRdb picks TRBD1, but there is no DNA to check that call. Germline values: CDR1 SGHVS, CDR2 FQNEAQ. This CDR3 has 13 residues. The CDR3 is CASSLQGRNGYTF.

The rearrangement joins TRBV3-1 to TRBJ1-4. Germline V gives CDR1 LGHDT, CDR2 YNNKEL (reference sequence). CDR3 length equals 12 residues. The CDR3 region is CASSQVEAELFF.

The rearrangement links TRBV5-4 to TRBJ2-3; TCRdb's D gene call, TRBD1, goes unchecked for lack of DNA. Germline-derived CDR1 and CDR2 are SGHNT and YYREEE (reference sequence). The CDR3 is made up of 16 amino acids. The chain's CDR3 is CASRPGGGVSTDTQYF.

The rearrangement uses TRBV5-1 and TRBJ1-3; TCRdb gives TRBD1 as the D gene, but with no DNA this cannot be confirmed. Germline V gene data show CDR1 as SGHRS and CDR2 as YFSETQ. The CDR3 is made up of 17 amino acids. The CDR3 loop is CASSLASLGGGRNTIYF.

The rearrangement joins TRBV12-3 or TRBV12-4 to TRBJ1-2. The CDR3 loop spans 14 amino acids. CDR3: CASRPSSSNYGYTF.

The V gene is TRBV20-1, the J gene TRBJ2-3; without DNA, the TCRdb call of TRBD2 cannot be checked. The germline V gene encodes CDR1 DFQATT and CDR2 SNEGSKA (reference sequence). The CDR3 has 16 amino acids. The CDR3: CSARGLEREGVFTQYF.

This sequence joins TRBV2 and TRBJ1-5; TCRdb selects TRBD1, and the lack of DNA leaves this call unchecked. CDR1 and CDR2 from the germline V gene are SNHLY and FYNNEI. This CDR3 is built from 14 residues. The CDR3 region is CASTLRQVNQPQHF.

J is TRBJ2-7 and V is TRBV4-1; no DNA is available, so the TRBD2 call from TCRdb remains unchecked. The CDR3 loop spans 18 amino acids. The germline V gene encodes CDR1 MGHRA and CDR2 YSYEKL. The CDR3 loop reads CASSQDLGLAGGIYEQYF.

This sequence joins TRBV5-1 and TRBJ1-1. The CDR3 has 12 residues. CDR1 is SGHRS, CDR2 YFSETQ, per germline. The CDR3 spells CASSLPQERAFF.

The V gene is TRBV5-1, the J gene TRBJ2-3; TCRdb names TRBD2, which stays unverified in the absence of DNA. This CDR3 region has 16 residues. CDR1 is SGHRS, CDR2 YFSETQ, per germline. CDR3 sequence reads: CASSSLTSGAVDTQYF.

The chain has TRBV4-1 and TRBJ2-3; the TRBD2 assignment by TCRdb is unverifiable without DNA. Germline lookup yields CDR1 MGHRA and CDR2 YSYEKL. The CDR3 has 15 residues. The CDR3 protein is CASSQEARDSDTQYF.

This chain links TRBV6-6 with TRBJ2-7. Germline lookup yields CDR1 MNHNY and CDR2 SVGAGI (reference sequence). The CDR3 consists of 11 residues. The CDR3 here is CASSYPNEQYF.

The chain has TRBV24-1 and TRBJ2-1; TCRdb's D call of TRBD1 is untestable without DNA. The CDR3 is 17 amino acids. CDR1 is KGHDR and CDR2 is SFDVKD in the germline V gene. CDR3 sequence: CATSDALGTGVYNEQFF.

This chain uses TRBV28 with TRBJ2-2; checking the TCRdb D call of TRBD1 is not possible without DNA. Germline V gives CDR1 MDHEN, CDR2 SYDVKM. The CDR3 runs 13 residues. CDR3 amino acids: CASGTGDTGELFF.

The chain uses TRBV5-1 and TRBJ1-2. The CDR3 is 15 amino acids. Germline assignment: CDR1 SGHRS and CDR2 YFSETQ. The CDR3 is CASSLGPTVDYGYTF.